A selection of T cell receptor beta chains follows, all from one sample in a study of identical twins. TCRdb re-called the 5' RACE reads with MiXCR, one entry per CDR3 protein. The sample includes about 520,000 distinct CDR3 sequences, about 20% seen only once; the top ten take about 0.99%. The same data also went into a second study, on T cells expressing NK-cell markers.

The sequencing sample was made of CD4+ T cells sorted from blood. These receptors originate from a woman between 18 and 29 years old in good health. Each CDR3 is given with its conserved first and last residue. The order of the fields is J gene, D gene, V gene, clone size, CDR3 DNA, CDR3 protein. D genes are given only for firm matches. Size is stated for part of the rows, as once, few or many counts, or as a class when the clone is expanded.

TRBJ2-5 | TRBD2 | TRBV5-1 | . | TGCGCCAGCAGCTTGGCAGAGCGGGGGCCCCCCGGGGAGACCCAGTACTTC | CASSLAERGPPGETQYF
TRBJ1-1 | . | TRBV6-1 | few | TGTGCCAGCAGTGTAACAGGGAGGGAGTCTGAAGCTTTCTTT | CASSVTGRESEAFF
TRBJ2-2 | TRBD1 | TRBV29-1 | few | TGCAGCGGTAGTGGGGGACAGGACAACACCGGGGAGCTGTTTTTT | CSGSGGQDNTGELFF
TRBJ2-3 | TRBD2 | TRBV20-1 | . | TGCAGTGCTCGGACTAGCGGGGGGGCTTTAGATACGCAGTATTTT | CSARTSGGALDTQYF
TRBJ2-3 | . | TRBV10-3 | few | TGTGCCATCAGAACGGGGACCGGTAGAGATACGCAGTATTTT | CAIRTGTGRDTQYF
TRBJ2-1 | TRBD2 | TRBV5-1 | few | TGCGCCAGCAGCTTGTTTCTAGCGGGAGTAGGTAATGAGCAGTTCTTC | CASSLFLAGVGNEQFF
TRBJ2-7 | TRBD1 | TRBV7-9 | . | TGTGCCAGCCCTAAACCGGGACAGGGACCCTACGAGCAGTACTTC | CASPKPGQGPYEQYF
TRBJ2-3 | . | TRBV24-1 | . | TGTGCCACCAGTGATTCTTCGGGAGTCGCAGATACGCAGTATTTT | CATSDSSGVADTQYF
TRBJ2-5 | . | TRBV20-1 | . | TGCAGTGCTTCCGCGGGGCGGGCGTGGGAGGAGACCCAGTACTTC | CSASAGRAWEETQYF
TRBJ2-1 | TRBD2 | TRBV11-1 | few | TGTGCCAGCAGCCCCCCCCCTCGACTAGCGGGGGGTGGGTATGAGCAGTTCTTC | CASSPPPRLAGGGYEQFF
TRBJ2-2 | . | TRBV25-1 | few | TGTGCCAGCAGTTTGGCGGGAACGAACACCGGGGAGCTGTTTTTT | CASSLAGTNTGELFF
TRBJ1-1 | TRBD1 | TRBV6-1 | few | TGTGCCGGGGGGGGACAGGTACGGAGCACTGAAGCTTTCTTT | CAGGGQVRSTEAFF
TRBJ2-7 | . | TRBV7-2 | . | TGTGCCAGCAGCGCCAGGGGAATCTCCTACGAGCAGTACTTC | CASSARGISYEQYF
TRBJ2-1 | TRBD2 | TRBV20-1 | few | TGCAGTGCTAGAGATGTGTTTAGCGGGAGGGCCGACTACAATGAGCAGTTCTTC | CSARDVFSGRADYNEQFF
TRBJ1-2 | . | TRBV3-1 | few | TGTGCCAGCAGCCAAGATTGGACCGGGCTTAACTATGGCTACACCTTC | CASSQDWTGLNYGYTF
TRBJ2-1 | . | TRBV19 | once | TGTGCCAGTAGTACCCGGGACGGCTACAATGAGCAGTTCTTC | CASSTRDGYNEQFF
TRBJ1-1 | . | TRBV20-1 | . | TGCAGTGCTAGTCGGCGGGAACGCGCTGAAGCTTTCTTT | CSASRRERAEAFF
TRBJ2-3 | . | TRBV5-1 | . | TGCGCCAGCAGCTTGTCCGGGGCTGGCACAGATACGCAGTATTTT | CASSLSGAGTDTQYF
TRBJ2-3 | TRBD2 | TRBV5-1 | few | TGCGCCAGCCGCAAACCGGGACTAGAGTCGGCAGATACGCAGTATTTT | CASRKPGLESADTQYF
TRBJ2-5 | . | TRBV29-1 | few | TGCAGCGTTGAAGTCGGGTCTGAGACCCAGTACTTC | CSVEVGSETQYF
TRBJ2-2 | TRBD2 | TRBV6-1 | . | TGTGCCAGCACCCTGGGACTAGCGGTAACCGGGGAGCTGTTTTTT | CASTLGLAVTGELFF
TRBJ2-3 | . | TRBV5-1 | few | TGCGCCAGCAGCCCTTTGCACATCGGCACAGATACGCAGTATTTT | CASSPLHIGTDTQYF
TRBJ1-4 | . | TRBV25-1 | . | TGTGCCAGCAGTGAATCCCGGGGGATTAATGAAAAACTGTTTTTT | CASSESRGINEKLFF
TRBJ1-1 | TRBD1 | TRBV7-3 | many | TGTGCCAGCGGAGGGGGCAGGAACACTGAAGCTTTCTTT | CASGGGRNTEAFF
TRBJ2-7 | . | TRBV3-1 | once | TGTGCCAGCAGCCGGGGGGTTTACGACGAGCAGTACTTC | CASSRGVYDEQYF
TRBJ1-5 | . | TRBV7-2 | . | TGTGCCAGCAGCTTAGGGGGTGGGCAGGGCTATCAGCCCCAGCATTTT | CASSLGGGQGYQPQHF
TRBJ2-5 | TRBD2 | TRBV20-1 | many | TGCAGTGCTAGAGATCGGCGGGGGCAAGAGACCCAGTACTTC | CSARDRRGQETQYF
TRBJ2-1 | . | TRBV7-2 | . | TGTGCCAGCAGCTTACTGGGGCAGTTCTTC | CASSLLGQFF
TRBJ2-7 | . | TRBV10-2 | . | TGCGCCAGCAGTGAGTCCGAGAGCCGCCAGCAGTACTTC | CASSESESRQQYF
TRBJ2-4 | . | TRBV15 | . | TGTGCCACCAGCAGAGATGGTTCGATTGTAGCCAAAAACATTCAGTACTTC | CATSRDGSIVAKNIQYF
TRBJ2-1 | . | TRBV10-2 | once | TGCGCCAGCAGTGAGTCGGGGTCCTGGGCGGGTGAGCAGTTCTTC | CASSESGSWAGEQFF
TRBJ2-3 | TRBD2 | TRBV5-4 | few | TGTGCCAGCGTGGATCTTAGCGGGAGGGACACAGATACGCAGTATTTT | CASVDLSGRDTDTQYF
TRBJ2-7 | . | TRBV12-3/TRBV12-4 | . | TGTGCCAGCAGTATCGGGACAAACTACGAGCAGTACTTC | CASSIGTNYEQYF
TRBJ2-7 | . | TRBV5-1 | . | TGCGCCAGCAGCCATGACGCGAAGGTCCAATCCTACGAGCAGTACTTC | CASSHDAKVQSYEQYF
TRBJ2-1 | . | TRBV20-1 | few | TGCAGTGCTAGTAGGGGACCGCCGGGAAATGAGCAGTTCTTC | CSASRGPPGNEQFF
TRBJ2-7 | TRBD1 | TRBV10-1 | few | TGCGCCAGCAGTGAGTCCACCGGGACAGAGCACTCCTACGAGCAGTACTTC | CASSESTGTEHSYEQYF
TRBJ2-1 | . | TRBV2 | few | TGTGCCAGCAAAGGGAGTAATGAGCAGTTCTTC | CASKGSNEQFF
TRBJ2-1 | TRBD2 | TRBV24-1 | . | TGTGCCACCAGTCATCGGACTAGCGGGAACTCCTACAATGAGCAGTTCTTC | CATSHRTSGNSYNEQFF
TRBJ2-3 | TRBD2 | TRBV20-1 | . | TGCAGTGCTAGAGGAGCGAGCGGGGGCACAGATACGCAGTATTTT | CSARGASGGTDTQYF
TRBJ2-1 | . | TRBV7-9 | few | TGTGCCAGCAGCTTAGCGCGGGGAGGCGGCTACGCTGAGCAGTTCTTC | CASSLARGGGYAEQFF
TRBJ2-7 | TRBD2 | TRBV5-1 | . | TGCGCCAGCAGGGACTTGACTAGCGGGGACTACGAGCAGTACTTC | CASRDLTSGDYEQYF
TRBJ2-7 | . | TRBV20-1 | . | TGCAGTCCCCCAGGGGGGAGAATGGACGAGCAGTACTTC | CSPPGGRMDEQYF
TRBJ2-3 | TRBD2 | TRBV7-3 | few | TGTGCCAGCAGCCGCAGACTAGCGGGGGACATCACAGATACGCAGTATTTT | CASSRRLAGDITDTQYF
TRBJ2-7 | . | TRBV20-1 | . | TGCAGTGCTAGTTACTGGGGGTCCTACGAGCAGTACTTC | CSASYWGSYEQYF
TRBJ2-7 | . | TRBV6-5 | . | TGTGCCAGCAGTTACCCGATGTTACAAGGGGGTTACGAGCAGTACTTC | CASSYPMLQGGYEQYF
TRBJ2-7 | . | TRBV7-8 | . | TGTGCCAGCAGCTTAGGACGGATCAACCGTTACGAGCAGTACTTC | CASSLGRINRYEQYF
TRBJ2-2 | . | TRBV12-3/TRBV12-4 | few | TGTGCCAGCAGCAGGGTGGAGCACACCGGGGAGCTGTTTTTT | CASSRVEHTGELFF
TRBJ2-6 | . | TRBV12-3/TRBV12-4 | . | TGTGCCATCAGCGCTACGTTAGGGATCCACCGCTCTGGGGCCAACGTCCTGACTTTC | CAISATLGIHRSGANVLTF
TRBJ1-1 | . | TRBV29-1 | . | TGCAGTACCAGAAGGGAAGGGGGGACTGAAGCTTTCTTT | CSTRREGGTEAFF
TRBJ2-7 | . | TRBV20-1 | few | TGCAGTGCTTACACTAGAGGGTACGAGCAGTACTTC | CSAYTRGYEQYF
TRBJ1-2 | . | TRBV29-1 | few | TGCAGCGTTGGCGGAATATATGGCTACACCTTC | CSVGGIYGYTF
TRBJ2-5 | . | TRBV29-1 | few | TGCAGCGTTTCACACCAAGAGACCCAGTACTTC | CSVSHQETQYF
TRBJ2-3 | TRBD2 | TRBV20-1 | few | TGCAGTGCCAGTCTTGGCGGGAGGACAGATACGCAGTATTTT | CSASLGGRTDTQYF
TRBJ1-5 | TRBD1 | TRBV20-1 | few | TGCAGCGTAGAACAGGGGGGGAGCAATCAGCCCCAGCATTTT | CSVEQGGSNQPQHF
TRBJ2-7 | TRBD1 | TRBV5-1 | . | TGCGCCAGCAGCTGGTCGGGGACAGCCTTTTACGAGCAGTACTTC | CASSWSGTAFYEQYF